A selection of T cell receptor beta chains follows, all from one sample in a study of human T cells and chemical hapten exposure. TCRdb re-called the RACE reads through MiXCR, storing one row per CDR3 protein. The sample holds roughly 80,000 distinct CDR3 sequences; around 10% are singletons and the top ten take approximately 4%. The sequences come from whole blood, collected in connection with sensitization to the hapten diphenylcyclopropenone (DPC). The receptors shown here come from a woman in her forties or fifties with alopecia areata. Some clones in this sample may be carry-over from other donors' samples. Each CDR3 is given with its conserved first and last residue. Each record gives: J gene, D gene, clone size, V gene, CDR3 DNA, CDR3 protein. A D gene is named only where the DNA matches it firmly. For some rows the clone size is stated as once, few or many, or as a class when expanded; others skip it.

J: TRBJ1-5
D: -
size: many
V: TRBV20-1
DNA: TGCAGCCGGGGGAGGTGGAGTAGCAATCAGCCCCAGCATTTT
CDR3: CSRGRWSSNQPQHF

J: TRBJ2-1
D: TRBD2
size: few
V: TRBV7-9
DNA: TGTGCCAGCACCGGGACTAGCGGGACCTCCTACAATGAGCAGTTCTTC
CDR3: CASTGTSGTSYNEQFF

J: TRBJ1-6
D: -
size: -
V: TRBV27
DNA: TGTGCCAGCAGGGGGCAAACTGGGGTGAGATCGAATTCACCCCTCCACTTT
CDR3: CASRGQTGVRSNSPLHF

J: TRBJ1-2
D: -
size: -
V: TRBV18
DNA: TGTGCCAGCTCACCAACAGTCGGCTACACCTTC
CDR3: CASSPTVGYTF

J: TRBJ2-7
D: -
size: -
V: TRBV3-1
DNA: TGTGCCAGCAGCCAAAGATGGGGCTACGAGCAGTACTTC
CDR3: CASSQRWGYEQYF

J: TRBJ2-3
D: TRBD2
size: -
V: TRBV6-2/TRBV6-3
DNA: TGTGCCAGCAGTTACTCGATGGCGGGGGGGCTAGATACGCAGTATTTT
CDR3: CASSYSMAGGLDTQYF

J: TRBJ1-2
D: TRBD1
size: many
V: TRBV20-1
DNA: TGCAGTGCTAGAGATCCAAACCAATCCCGACAGGGATCCTATGGCTACACCTTC
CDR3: CSARDPNQSRQGSYGYTF

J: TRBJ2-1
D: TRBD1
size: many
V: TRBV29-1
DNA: TGCAGCGGACACAGGGGCTCCTACAATGAGCAGTTCTTC
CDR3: CSGHRGSYNEQFF

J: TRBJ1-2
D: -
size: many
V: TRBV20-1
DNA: TGCAGTGCTAGGGGTCAGGGGTCCAACTATGGCTACACCTTC
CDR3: CSARGQGSNYGYTF

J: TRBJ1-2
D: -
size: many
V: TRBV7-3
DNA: TGTGCCAGCAGCCCCAACGGGGGGGCGTTCGGCTACACCTTC
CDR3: CASSPNGGAFGYTF

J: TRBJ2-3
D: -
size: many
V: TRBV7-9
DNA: TGTGCCAGCAGCTTAGCTGACTCCTTCGCTAGCACAGATACGCAGTATTTT
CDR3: CASSLADSFASTDTQYF

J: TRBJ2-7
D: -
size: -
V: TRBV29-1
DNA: TGCAGCGTTGTTGTACCCCATTCCAACTACGAGCAGTACTTC
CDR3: CSVVVPHSNYEQYF

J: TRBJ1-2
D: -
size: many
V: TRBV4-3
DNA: TGCGCCAGCAGCCAAGATCCCGCTCCAGCTAACTATGGCTACACCTTC
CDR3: CASSQDPAPANYGYTF

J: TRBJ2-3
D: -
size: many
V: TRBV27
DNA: TGTGCCAGCAGTTTTGTTAGCACAGATACGCAGTATTTT
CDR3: CASSFVSTDTQYF

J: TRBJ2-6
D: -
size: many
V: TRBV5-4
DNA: TGTGCCAGCAGCTTGGTGCCCAGGGGGGGCTCTGGGGCCAACGTCCTGACTTTC
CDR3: CASSLVPRGGSGANVLTF

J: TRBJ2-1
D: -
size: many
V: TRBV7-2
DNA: TGTGCCAGCAGCTCGGAGCATCTAGTCGGCGTCCGGAATGAGCAGTTCTTC
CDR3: CASSSEHLVGVRNEQFF

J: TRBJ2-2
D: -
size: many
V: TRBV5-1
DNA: TGCGCCAGCAGCTTGGGCAGTCCGAACACCGGGGAGCTGTTTTTT
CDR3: CASSLGSPNTGELFF

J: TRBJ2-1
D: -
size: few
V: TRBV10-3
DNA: TGTGCCACTGAGGGGGGCGTAGGAAGTGGGAGATGGAATGAGCAGTTCTTC
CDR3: CATEGGVGSGRWNEQFF

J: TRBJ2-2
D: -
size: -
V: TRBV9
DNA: TGTGCCAGCAGCGGGACAGAGGGCCTCGGGGAGCTGTTTTTT
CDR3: CASSGTEGLGELFF

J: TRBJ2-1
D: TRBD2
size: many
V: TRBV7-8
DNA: TGTGCCAGCAGCTTGGGAGGCGCGGGAGACTTTTACAATGAGCAGTTCTTC
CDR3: CASSLGGAGDFYNEQFF

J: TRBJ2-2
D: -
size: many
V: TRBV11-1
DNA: TGTGCCAGCAGCTCTAGCGCGACCGGGGAGCTGTTTTTT
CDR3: CASSSSATGELFF

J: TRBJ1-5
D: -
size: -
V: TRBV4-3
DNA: TGCGCCAGCAGCACCCGCCTGGATGTCTTCCACCTGGAGGATCAGCCCCAGCATTTT
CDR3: CASSTRLDVFHLEDQPQHF

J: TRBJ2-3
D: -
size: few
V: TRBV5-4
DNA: TGTGCCAGCAGCTCCGCAGATACGCAGTATTTT
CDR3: CASSSADTQYF

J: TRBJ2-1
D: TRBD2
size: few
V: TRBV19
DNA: TGTGCCAGTAGTATACGACTAGCAAACAATGAGCAGTTCTTC
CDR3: CASSIRLANNEQFF

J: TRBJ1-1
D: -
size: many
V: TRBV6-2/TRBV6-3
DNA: TGTGCCAGCAGCAAACTTTGGGCTGAAGCTTTCTTT
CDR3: CASSKLWAEAFF

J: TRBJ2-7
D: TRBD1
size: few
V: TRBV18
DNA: TGTGCCAGCTCACCAAGGGACAGGGCTTCCTGGGAGCAGTACTTC
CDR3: CASSPRDRASWEQYF

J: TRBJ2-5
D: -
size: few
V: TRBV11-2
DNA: TGTGCCAGCAGCCCCAGAGGGGGGGAAGAGACCCAGTACTTC
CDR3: CASSPRGGEETQYF

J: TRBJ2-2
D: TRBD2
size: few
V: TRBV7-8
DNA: TGTGCCAGCGGCGGCGGGAGGTCGTCCGGGGAGCTGTTTTTT
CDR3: CASGGGRSSGELFF

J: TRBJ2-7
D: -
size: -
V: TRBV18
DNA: TGTGCCAGCTCACCTCCAGGGGATTACCGCTACGAGCAGTACTTC
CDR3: CASSPPGDYRYEQYF

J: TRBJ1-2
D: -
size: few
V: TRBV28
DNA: TGTGCCAGCAGTGAGAGTGGGTCAAGTGGCGGCTACACCTTC
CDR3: CASSESGSSGGYTF

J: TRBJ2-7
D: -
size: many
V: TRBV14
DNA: TGTGCCAGCAGCCTAGCCTGGGGTGACTACGAGCAGTACTTC
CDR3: CASSLAWGDYEQYF

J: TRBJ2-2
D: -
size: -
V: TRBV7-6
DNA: TGTGCCAGCAGCTTGGCGGGGGCCGACACCGGGGAGCTGTTTTTT
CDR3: CASSLAGADTGELFF